One sample yielded the 22 T cell receptor beta chains listed below, sequenced in a study of OX40 agonist ivuxolimab in advanced cancers. TCRdb keeps only in-frame clones here, not all; method: immunoSEQ multiplex PCR. The sample lists 15,000 to 20,000 clones, 65% to 80% occurring once. The starting material was CD4+ or CD8+ T cells sorted from blood, obtained in a trial of the OX40 agonist ivuxolimab. Receptors were obtained from an adult with an advanced solid tumor such as melanoma, head and neck, liver or kidney cancer.

This clone came up many times. Germline and junction disagree at one end, which may indicate a read error. The J gene is TRBJ2-1, the V gene TRBV7-7; D remains unclear. This CDR3 has 10 amino acids. From germline, CDR1 is SSHAT and CDR2 FNYEAQ (reference sequence). CDR3 region: CASSLVYFLF. The CDR3 DNA follows: TGTGCCAGCAGCTTAGTCTACTTTCTCTTC. Based on the CDR3 plus reference TRBV7-7 and TRBJ2-1, the full variable domain is GAGVSQSPRYKVTKRGQDVTLRCDPISSHATLYWYQQALGQGPEFLTYFNYEAQPDKSGLPSDRFSAERPEGSISTLTIQRTEQRDSAMYRCASSLVYFLFGPGTRLTVL.

The gene calls are TRBV4-1 and TRBJ2-3; D is perhaps TRBD2 (6 bases). V shed 1 base and J shed 0 bases, with 11 bases lying between them. Germline lookup yields CDR1 MGHRA and CDR2 YSYEKL. This CDR3 has 16 amino acids. In DNA, the CDR3 is TGCGCCAGCAGCCAAGTTCTAAGCGGGAGCACAGATACGCAGTATTTT. Translated: CASSQVLSGSTDTQYF.

The chain is built from TRBV11-3 and TRBJ2-7; 8 bases line up with TRBD2. V lost 4 bases to trimming and J lost 3 bases; unmatched junction nucleotides: 11. The CDR3 is 16 residues long. Germline CDR1 and CDR2: SGHNT and YENEEA. In DNA, the CDR3 is TGTGCCAGCAGCTCCCGGGGGGGGACAACCCGCTACGAGCAGTACTTC. Its translation: CASSSRGGTTRYEQYF.

The V gene is TRBV4-3, the J gene TRBJ1-1; TRBD1 is a possible D gene (5 bases). Germline V lookup: CDR1 LGHNA, CDR2 YSLEER. V lost 1 base, J lost 5 bases, and 11 bases lay in between. This CDR3 region has 14 residues. CDR3 region: CASSQGGVKTEAFF. The DNA of the CDR3 is TGCGCCAGCAGCCAAGGAGGGGTAAAGACTGAAGCTTTCTTT.

The rearrangement links TRBV28 to TRBJ2-7; 14 bases are shared with TRBD2. This CDR3 comprises 17 residues. Looked up from germline, CDR1 is MDHEN and CDR2 is SYDVKM. V was clipped by 6 bases and J by 6 bases; unmatched bases: 13. CDR3 DNA sequence: TGTGCCAGCAGCTTCGACCCTGGGACTAGCGGGAGTCTCGAGCAGTACTTC. The encoded protein is CASSFDPGTSGSLEQYF.

The V and J genes are TRBV11-3 and TRBJ1-1; 7 nucleotides align to TRBD1. V dropped 2 bases and J dropped 9; count of bases not matched to a gene: 9. The CDR3 sequence is 14 residues long. Germline loops: CDR1 SGHNT, CDR2 YENEEA. Here the CDR3 DNA reads TGTGCCAGCAGCTTAATCCCCGACAGGGAACAAGCTTTCTTT. Its translation is CASSLIPDREQAFF.

This chain joins TRBV5-5 and TRBJ2-5; the match to TRBD1 covers 7 bases. V shed 4 bases, J shed 11 bases, and the junction held 14 bases outside the gene matches. Germline CDR1 reads SGHKS; CDR2 reads YYEKEE (reference sequence). The length of the CDR3 is 14 residues. The CDR3 nucleotides are TGTGCCAGCAGCATCGGGACAGCCTATGGGGAGCAGTACTTC. Residues: CASSIGTAYGEQYF.

This sequence joins TRBV10-3 and TRBJ2-7; TRBD2 agrees at 8 bases. The trim removed 7 bases at V and 5 bases at J, leaving 7 bases unmatched. Per germline, CDR1 ENHRY and CDR2 SYGVKD. The CDR3 has 13 amino acids. The CDR3 sequence is CAITQAGVDEQYF. DNA for the CDR3: TGTGCCATCACGCAAGCGGGAGTCGACGAGCAGTACTTC.

The chain uses TRBV29-1 and TRBJ2-7; TRBD2 is a possible D gene (6 bases). Per germline, CDR1 SQVTM and CDR2 ANQGSEA. The V end lost 4 bases, the J end lost 0 bases, and 10 bases lay between the germline ends. The CDR3 contains 13 residues. CDR3 nucleotides: TGCAGCGTTGGAGGGGACTTCTCCTACGAGCAGTACTTC. Its translation: CSVGGDFSYEQYF.

The rearrangement joins TRBV12-1 to TRBJ1-1. TRBV12-1 is a documented pseudogene. CDR3 length: 15 amino acids. The CDR3 loop is CASSFPPGANTEAFF. The CDR3 DNA sequence: TGTGCCAGCAGCTTTCCCCCGGGGGCGAACACTGAAGCTTTCTTT.

V gene TRBV11-3 combines with J gene TRBJ2-7; tentatively, D is TRBD2 (5 bases). With 5 bases removed from V and 3 bases from J, the gap between germline ends came to 20 bases. Per germline, CDR1 SGHNT and CDR2 YENEEA. This CDR3 has 16 residues. The CDR3 loop is CASSPAAGGTLYEQYF. CDR3 in DNA: TGTGCCAGCAGCCCCGCGGCGGGCGGAACCCTCTACGAGCAGTACTTC.

The table lists this clone with a few counts. The V gene is TRBV15, the J gene TRBJ1-1, with D unresolved. This CDR3 has 14 residues. Germline V gene lookup returns CDR1 LNHNV and CDR2 YYDKDF (reference sequence). Trimming removed 8 bases at V and 3 bases at J, with 16 bases between. The CDR3 sequence: CATLRPPPDTEAFF. CDR3 DNA: TGTGCCACCTTAAGACCCCCGCCGGACACTGAAGCTTTCTTT.

The gene calls are TRBV6-5 and TRBJ2-7; TRBD2 matches at 10 bases. The V gene's germline CDR1 is MNHEY and CDR2 SVGAGI. J gave up 5 bases and V 6 bases, and 4 bases lay outside the gene matches. The CDR3 sequence is 13 residues long. CDR3 sequence (DNA): TGTGCCAGCAGGAGCGGGGGGGCCGACGAGCAGTACTTC. Translated, it gives CASRSGGADEQYF.

J is TRBJ1-4 and V is TRBV13, with TRBD1 matching over 9 bases. The CDR3 covers 13 residues. With 4 bases clipped from V and 6 bases from J, the junction kept 0 bases outside the gene matches. The germline gives CDR1 PRHDT, CDR2 FYEKMQ (reference sequence). The CDR3 sequence: CASSWDRDEKLFF. The CDR3 DNA follows: TGTGCCAGCAGCTGGGACAGGGATGAAAAACTGTTTTTT.

The J gene is TRBJ2-1, the V gene TRBV4-1; TRBD2 matches 11 bases. Germline lookup yields CDR1 MGHRA and CDR2 YSYEKL. This CDR3 comprises 17 residues. Trimming at V came to 1 base and at J to 2 bases, leaving 4 bases not matched to a gene. In nucleotides, the CDR3 is TGCGCCAGCAGCCAAGTACTAGCGGGAGCACCCTACAATGAGCAGTTCTTC. Protein product: CASSQVLAGAPYNEQFF.

The chain joins TRBV6-5 to TRBJ2-1, with unresolved D. The CDR3 runs to 13 residues. Trimming took off 6 bases at V and 2 bases at J, with 8 bases between the two ends. From germline, CDR1 is MNHEY and CDR2 SVGAGI. CDR3 sequence (DNA): TGTGCCAGCAGCCCGAGTGCCTACAATGAGCAGTTCTTC. This gives the protein CASSPSAYNEQFF.

The chain employs TRBV7-8 and TRBJ1-1, with a possible D match to TRBD1 (6 bases). CDR3 size: 14 residues. The germline V gene has CDR1 SGHVS and CDR2 FQNEAQ. V lost 1 base and J lost 4, with 10 bases in between. CDR3 residues: CASSLVGRGTEAFF. The CDR3, as DNA: TGTGCCAGCAGCTTAGTCGGCAGGGGCACTGAAGCTTTCTTT.

This clone occurred a few times. The chain carries TRBV30 and TRBJ1-1; TRBD1 is a possible D gene (5 bases). Looked up from germline, CDR1 is GTSNPN and CDR2 is SVGIG (reference sequence). Between the trimmed V and J ends, which lost 2 bases and 6 bases, there was a span of 16 bases. The CDR3 extends over 14 amino acids. CDR3 coding DNA: TGTGCCTGGAGTCCGGGGGGGACGGGCCCTGAAGCTTTCTTT. Translation gives CAWSPGGTGPEAFF.

This chain links TRBV4-1 with TRBJ1-5, with D possibly TRBD1 on 5 matching bases. CDR1 and CDR2 (germline): MGHRA, YSYEKL. The CDR3 loop spans 17 amino acids. Trimming removed 4 bases from V and 0 bases from J, with 16 bases in between. DNA for the CDR3: TGCGCCAGCAGCCTTTATCCGGTGGGGGATAGCAATCAGCCCCAGCATTTT. Amino acids: CASSLYPVGDSNQPQHF.

CDR3 nucleotide sequence: TGCGCCAGCAGCCCCTACACGACCTACGAGCAGTACTTC. Its protein is CASSPYTTYEQYF. This chain connects TRBV4-3 to TRBJ2-7; D call uncertain. CDR1 is LGHNA, CDR2 YSLEER, per germline. This CDR3 region has 13 residues. Trimming stripped 4 bases from V and 2 bases from J, with 9 bases between.

The V call is TRBV30, the J call TRBJ2-7; 7 bases line up with TRBD1. The J segment lost 4 bases and the V segment lost 3 bases, leaving 6 bases of the junction unmatched. CDR3 length equals 13 residues. Germline V gene lookup returns CDR1 GTSNPN and CDR2 SVGIG (reference sequence). CDR3 bases: TGTGCCTGGAGAGTACAGGGGAAATACGAGCAGTACTTC. It specifies CAWRVQGKYEQYF.

This clone was detected only once. The rearrangement joins TRBV4-3 to TRBJ2-1; no definite D call. Deletions cut 0 bases from V and 10 bases from J, with 7 bases between. CDR3 length: 12 residues. The V gene's germline CDR1 is LGHNA and CDR2 YSLEER. The CDR3 DNA follows: TGCGCCAGCAGCCAAGAGGGTAGGGAGCAGTTCTTC. Its translation: CASSQEGREQFF.